This entry features one T cell receptor beta chain sequence. A read error may account for a junction end that differs from germline. The sample is drawn from a study of blood T cell repertoires in COVID-19. Germline-derived CDR1 and CDR2 are SSHAT and FNYEAQ (reference sequence). This CDR3 region has 13 residues. Produced via immunoSEQ multiplex PCR; TCRdb's table is partial and in-frame only. This repertoire shows about 120,000 clones, roughly three quarters found once; its top ten account for 7.9%. The receptor was derived from a human donor in a cohort sampled during active COVID-19. Source material: peripheral blood. The genes are TRBV7-7 and TRBJ2-7; maybe TRBD2 (6 bases). The CDR3 sequence: CASSPEGSHEQYF. The DNA of the CDR3 is TGTGCTAGCAGCCCGGAGGGGTCCCACGAGCAGTACTTC.